The table lists the clone carrying this T cell receptor (beta chain) with a few counts. The antigen is not known. The sample is drawn from a study of blood T cells in healthy people across ages. General study results and limits: Donor CMV infection status was unknown, possibly confounding age-related changes in expanded clonotypes. PBMCs were not sorted, which prevented a conclusive comparison of naive versus antigen-experienced cells. A roughly linear age-dependent decrease characterized TCR beta diversity per million T cells.

The use of a sample-barcoded 5' primer and a J-beta primer mix characterized a second PCR of 7 to 11 cycles. TCRdb ran MiXCR on the 5' RACE reads and lists one entry per CDR3 protein. Found here are about 1.4 million distinct CDR3 sequences, approximately 59% of them singletons; the top ten hold under 8.5%. Germline lookup yields CDR1 MNHEY and CDR2 SVGAGI. Trimming shortened V by 4 bases and J by 2 bases, and 14 bases separated the two germline ends. This CDR3 contains 15 residues. V and J are TRBV6-5 and TRBJ1-1, with D maybe TRBD1 (5 bases). The source material was blood. The source of this sequence is a man aged 18 to 30 in good health. The CDR3 spells CASSSQWGDNTEAFF. The CDR3 coding sequence is TGTGCCAGCAGTTCTCAGTGGGGCGATAACACTGAAGCTTTCTTT.